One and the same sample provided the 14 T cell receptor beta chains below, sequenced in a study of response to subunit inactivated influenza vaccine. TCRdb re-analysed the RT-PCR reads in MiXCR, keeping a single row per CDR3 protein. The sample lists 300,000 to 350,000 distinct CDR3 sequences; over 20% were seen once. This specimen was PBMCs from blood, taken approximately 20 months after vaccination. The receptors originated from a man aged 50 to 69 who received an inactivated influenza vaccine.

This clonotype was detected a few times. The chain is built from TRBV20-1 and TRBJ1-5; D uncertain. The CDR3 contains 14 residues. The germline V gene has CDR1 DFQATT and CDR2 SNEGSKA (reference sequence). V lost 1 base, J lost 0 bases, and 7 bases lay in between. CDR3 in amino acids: CSARGQYSNQPQHF. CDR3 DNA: TGCAGTGCTAGAGGGCAGTATAGCAATCAGCCCCAGCATTTT.

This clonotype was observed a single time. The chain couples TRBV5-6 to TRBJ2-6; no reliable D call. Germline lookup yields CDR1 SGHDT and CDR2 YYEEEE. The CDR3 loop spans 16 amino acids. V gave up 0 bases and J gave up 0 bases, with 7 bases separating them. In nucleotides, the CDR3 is TGTGCCAGCAGCTTGGATTTGGTCTCTGGGGCCAACGTCCTGACTTTC. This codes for CASSLDLVSGANVLTF.

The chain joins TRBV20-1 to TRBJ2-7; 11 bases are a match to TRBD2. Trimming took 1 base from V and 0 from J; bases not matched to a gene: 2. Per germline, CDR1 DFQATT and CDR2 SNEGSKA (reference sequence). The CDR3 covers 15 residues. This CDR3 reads CSARVGLAGSYEQYF. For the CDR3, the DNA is TGCAGTGCTAGAGTCGGACTAGCGGGCTCCTACGAGCAGTACTTC.

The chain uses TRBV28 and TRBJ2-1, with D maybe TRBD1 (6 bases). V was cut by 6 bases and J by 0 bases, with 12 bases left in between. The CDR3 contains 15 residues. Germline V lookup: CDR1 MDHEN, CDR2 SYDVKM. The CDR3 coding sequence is TGTGCCAGCAGCTTGGGGACAAGCTCCTACAATGAGCAGTTCTTC. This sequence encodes CASSLGTSSYNEQFF.

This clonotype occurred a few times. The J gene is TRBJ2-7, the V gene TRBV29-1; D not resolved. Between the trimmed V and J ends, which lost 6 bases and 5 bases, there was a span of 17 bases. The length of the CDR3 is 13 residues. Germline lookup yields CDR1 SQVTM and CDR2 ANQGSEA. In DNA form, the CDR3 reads TGCAGCGTATCACAGAAGAGGATCGACGAGCAGTACTTC. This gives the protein CSVSQKRIDEQYF.

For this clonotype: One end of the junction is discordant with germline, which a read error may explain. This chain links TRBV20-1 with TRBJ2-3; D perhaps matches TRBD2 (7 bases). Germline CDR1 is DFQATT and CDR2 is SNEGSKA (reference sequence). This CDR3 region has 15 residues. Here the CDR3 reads CSARRGQVSTDMQYF. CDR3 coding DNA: TGCAGTGCTAGGCGGGGGCAGGTTAGCACAGATATGCAGTATTTT.

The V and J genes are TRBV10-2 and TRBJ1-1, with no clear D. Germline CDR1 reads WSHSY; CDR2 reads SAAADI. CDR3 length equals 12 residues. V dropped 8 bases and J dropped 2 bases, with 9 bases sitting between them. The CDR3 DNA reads TGCGCCAGCGGGAGCTATAACACTGAAGCTTTCTTT. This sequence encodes CASGSYNTEAFF.

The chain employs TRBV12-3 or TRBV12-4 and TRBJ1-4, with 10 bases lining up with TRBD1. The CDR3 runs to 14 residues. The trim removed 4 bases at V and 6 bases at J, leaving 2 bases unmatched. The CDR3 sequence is CASSSGQGYEKLFF. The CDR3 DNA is TGTGCCAGCAGTTCGGGACAGGGGTATGAAAAACTGTTTTTT.

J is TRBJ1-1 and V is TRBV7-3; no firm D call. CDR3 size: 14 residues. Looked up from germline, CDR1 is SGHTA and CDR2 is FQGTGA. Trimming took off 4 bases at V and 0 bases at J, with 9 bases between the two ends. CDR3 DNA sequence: TGTGCCAGCAGCTCGACCCGAATGAACACTGAAGCTTTCTTT. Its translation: CASSSTRMNTEAFF.

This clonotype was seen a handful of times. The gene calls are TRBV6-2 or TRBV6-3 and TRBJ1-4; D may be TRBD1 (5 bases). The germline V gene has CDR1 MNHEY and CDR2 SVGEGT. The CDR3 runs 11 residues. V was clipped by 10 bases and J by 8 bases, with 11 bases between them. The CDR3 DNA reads TGTGCCACCAAGGGGTCGGAAAAACTGTTTTTT. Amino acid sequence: CATKGSEKLFF.

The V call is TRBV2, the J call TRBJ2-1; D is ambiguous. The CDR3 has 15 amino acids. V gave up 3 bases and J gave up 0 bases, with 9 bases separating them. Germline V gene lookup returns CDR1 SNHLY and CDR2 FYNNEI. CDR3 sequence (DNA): TGTGCCAGCAGTGAGTCGTGGGCCTCCTACAATGAGCAGTTCTTC. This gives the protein CASSESWASYNEQFF.

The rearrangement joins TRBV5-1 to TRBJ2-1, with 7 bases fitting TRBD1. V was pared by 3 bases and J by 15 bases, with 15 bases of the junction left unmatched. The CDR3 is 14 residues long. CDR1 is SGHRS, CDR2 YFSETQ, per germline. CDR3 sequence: CASSSGQVPSHPFF. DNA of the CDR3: TGCGCCAGCAGCTCTGGACAGGTACCATCCCATCCGTTCTTC.

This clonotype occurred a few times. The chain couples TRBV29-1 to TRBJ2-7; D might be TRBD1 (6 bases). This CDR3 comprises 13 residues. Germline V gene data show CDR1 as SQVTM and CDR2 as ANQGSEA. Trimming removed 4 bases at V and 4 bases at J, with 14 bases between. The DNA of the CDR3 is TGCAGCGTTGCCACAGGGAAGTTTTACGAGCAGTACTTC. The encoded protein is CSVATGKFYEQYF.

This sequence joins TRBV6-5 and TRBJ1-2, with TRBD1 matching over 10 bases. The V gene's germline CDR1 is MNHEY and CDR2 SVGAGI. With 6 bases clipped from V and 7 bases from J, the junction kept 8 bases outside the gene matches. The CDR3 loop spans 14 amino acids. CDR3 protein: CASRYPGQGFGYTF. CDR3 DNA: TGTGCCAGCAGATATCCGGGACAGGGGTTTGGCTACACCTTC.